This T cell receptor (beta chain) is from a study of T cell responses to AZD1222 COVID-19 vaccine. Sequencing was performed with immunoSEQ multiplex PCR; in TCRdb, only in-frame clones are kept and a portion is missing. The table records tens of thousands of clones, roughly 91% of them present only once. V lost 5 bases to trimming and J lost 4 bases, with 8 bases between them. The CDR3 is 13 residues long. Germline loops: CDR1 WNHNN, CDR2 SYGVQD (reference sequence). With regard to this clone: Its target is not known.

Second doses that came at about 4 or about 12 weeks were put together. Study-level points and caveats: Nearly half of spike-specific TCRs reportedly target unmutated variant regions.

The rearrangement uses TRBV10-1 and TRBJ2-2; D possibly corresponds to TRBD1 (5 bases). The sample consisted of peripheral blood, taken 28 days after the second AZD1222 dose. The origin of this receptor is an adult who received the AZD1222 COVID-19 vaccine. This chain's CDR3 is CASSSQGTGELFF. The CDR3 DNA reads TGCGCCAGCAGTTCCCAGGGCACCGGGGAGCTGTTTTTT.